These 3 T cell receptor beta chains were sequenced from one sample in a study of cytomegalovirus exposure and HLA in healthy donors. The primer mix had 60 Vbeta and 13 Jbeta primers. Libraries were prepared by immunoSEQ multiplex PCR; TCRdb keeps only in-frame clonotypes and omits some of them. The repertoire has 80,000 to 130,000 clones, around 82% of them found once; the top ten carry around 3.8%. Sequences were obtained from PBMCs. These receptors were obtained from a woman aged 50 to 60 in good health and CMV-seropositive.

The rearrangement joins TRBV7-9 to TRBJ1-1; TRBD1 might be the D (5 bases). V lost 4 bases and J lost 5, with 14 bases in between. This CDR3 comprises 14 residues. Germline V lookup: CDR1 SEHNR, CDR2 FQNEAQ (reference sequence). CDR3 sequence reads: CASSSGGAWTEAFF. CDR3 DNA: TGTGCCAGCAGCTCTGGCGGGGCTTGGACTGAAGCTTTCTTT. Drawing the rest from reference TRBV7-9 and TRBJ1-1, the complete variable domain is DTGVSQNPRHKITKRGQNVTFRCDPISEHNRLYWYRQTLGQGPEFLTYFQNEAQLEKSRLLSDRFSAERPKGSFSTLEIQRTEQGDSAMYLCASSSGGAWTEAFFGQGTRLTVV.

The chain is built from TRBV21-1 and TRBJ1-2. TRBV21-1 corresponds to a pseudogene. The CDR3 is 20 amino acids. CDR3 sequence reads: CASSKPSRGPHHWGGMGYTF. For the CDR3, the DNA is TGTGCCAGCAGCAAACCGTCCCGGGGGCCACACCACTGGGGGGGCATGGGCTACACCTTC.

CDR3 sequence: CVTFGVWPNTEAFF. The CDR3 region has the DNA TGTGTAACGTTTGGTGTGTGGCCGAACACTGAAGCTTTCTTT. This chain connects TRBV2 to TRBJ1-1, with D hard to call. CDR1 SNHLY and CDR2 FYNNEI come from the germline V gene. The CDR3 has 14 amino acids.